The clone carrying this TCR beta chain occurred a few times. Antigen unknown. The data are from a study of a mutant IDH1 vaccine in newly diagnosed glioma. Study as a whole: Eight vaccine injections were given to patients in weeks 1, 3, 5, 7, 11, 15, 19 and 23. Vaccines were first given 4-6 weeks after radiotherapy alone, or with temozolomide cycles. Patients previously underwent radiotherapy, temozolomide, or both, and most underwent both.

Regarding time point: week 5, during vaccination. Doses of 300 ug of mutant IDH1 20-mer peptide were given with topical imiquimod. The donors' diagnosis was new WHO grade 3 or 4 astrocytoma that was IDH1-mutant and ATRX-lost. Using immunoSEQ multiplex PCR, the repertoire was profiled, and TCRdb retains in-frame clones only, with some absent. The sample records 30,000 to 40,000 clones, roughly 83% being singletons. V shed 3 bases and J shed 7 bases, with 9 bases lying between them. This CDR3 contains 11 residues. Germline loops: CDR1 GTSNPN, CDR2 SVGIG (reference sequence). This chain connects TRBV30 to TRBJ1-1; no firm D call. This receptor was identified in a man aged 30 to 45 with glioma. Material: PBMCs, obtained from a glioma patient whose treatment included an IDH1 peptide vaccine. Here the CDR3 DNA reads TGTGCCTGGAGCGAGGGAATTGAAGCTTTCTTT. It codes for CAWSEGIEAFF.